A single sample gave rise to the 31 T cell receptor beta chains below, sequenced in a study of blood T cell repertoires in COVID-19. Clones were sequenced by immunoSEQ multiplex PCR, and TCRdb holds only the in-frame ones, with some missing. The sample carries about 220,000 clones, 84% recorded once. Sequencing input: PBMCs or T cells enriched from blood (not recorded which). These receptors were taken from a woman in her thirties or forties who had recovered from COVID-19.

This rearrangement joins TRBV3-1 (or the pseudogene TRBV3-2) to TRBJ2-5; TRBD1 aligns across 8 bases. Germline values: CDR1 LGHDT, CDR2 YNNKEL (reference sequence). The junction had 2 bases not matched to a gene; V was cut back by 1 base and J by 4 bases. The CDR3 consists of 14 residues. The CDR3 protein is CASSQGTGRETQYF. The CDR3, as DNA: TGTGCCAGCAGCCAAGGGACAGGGAGAGAGACCCAGTACTTC.

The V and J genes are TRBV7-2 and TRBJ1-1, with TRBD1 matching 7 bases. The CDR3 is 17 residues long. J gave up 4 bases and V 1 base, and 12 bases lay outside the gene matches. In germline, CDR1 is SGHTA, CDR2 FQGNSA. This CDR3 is CASSLDIKRAGGTEAFF. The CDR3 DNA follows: TGTGCCAGCAGCTTAGATATTAAGCGAGCAGGGGGCACTGAAGCTTTCTTT. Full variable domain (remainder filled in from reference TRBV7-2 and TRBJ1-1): GAGVSQSPSNKVTEKGKDVELRCDPISGHTALYWYRQSLGQGLEFLIYFQGNSAPDKSGLPSDRFSAERTGGSVSTLTIQRTQQEDSAVYLCASSLDIKRAGGTEAFFGQGTRLTVV.

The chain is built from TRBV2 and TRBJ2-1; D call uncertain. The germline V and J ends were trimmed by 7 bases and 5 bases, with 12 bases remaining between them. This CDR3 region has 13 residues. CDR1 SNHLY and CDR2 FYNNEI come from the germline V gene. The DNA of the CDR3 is TGTGCCAGCAATAGAGGAGCGAACAATGAGCAGTTCTTC. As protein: CASNRGANNEQFF.

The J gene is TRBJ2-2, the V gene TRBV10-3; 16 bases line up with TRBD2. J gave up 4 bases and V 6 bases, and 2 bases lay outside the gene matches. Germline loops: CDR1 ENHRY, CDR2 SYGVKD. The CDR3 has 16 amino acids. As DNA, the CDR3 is TGTGCCATCAGAGGGACTAGCGGGAGGGGCACCGGGGAGCTGTTTTTT. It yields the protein CAIRGTSGRGTGELFF.

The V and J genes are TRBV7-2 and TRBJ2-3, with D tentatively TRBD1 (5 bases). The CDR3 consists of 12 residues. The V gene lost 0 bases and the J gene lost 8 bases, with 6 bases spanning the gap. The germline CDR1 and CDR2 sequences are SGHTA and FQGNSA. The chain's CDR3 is CASSLAQGTQYF. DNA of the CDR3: TGTGCCAGCAGCTTAGCCCAGGGTACGCAGTATTTT.

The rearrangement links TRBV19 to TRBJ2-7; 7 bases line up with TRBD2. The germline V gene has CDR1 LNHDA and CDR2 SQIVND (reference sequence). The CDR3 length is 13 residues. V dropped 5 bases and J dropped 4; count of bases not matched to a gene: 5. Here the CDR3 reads CASSFGEGYEQYV. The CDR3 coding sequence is TGTGCCAGTAGTTTTGGGGAGGGTTACGAGCAGTACGTC.

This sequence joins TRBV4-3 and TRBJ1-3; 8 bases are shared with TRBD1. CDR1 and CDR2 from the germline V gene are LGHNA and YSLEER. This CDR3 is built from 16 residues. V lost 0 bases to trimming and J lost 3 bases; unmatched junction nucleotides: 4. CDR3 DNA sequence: TGCGCCAGCAGCCAAGATCAGGGGGCAGGTGGAAACACCATATATTTT. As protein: CASSQDQGAGGNTIYF.

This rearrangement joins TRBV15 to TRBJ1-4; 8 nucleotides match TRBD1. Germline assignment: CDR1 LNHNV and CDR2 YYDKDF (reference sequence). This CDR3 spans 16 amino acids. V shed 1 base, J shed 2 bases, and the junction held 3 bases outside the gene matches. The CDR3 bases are TGTGCCACCAGCAGAGGACAGGGGAGGACTAATGAAAAACTGTTTTTT. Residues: CATSRGQGRTNEKLFF. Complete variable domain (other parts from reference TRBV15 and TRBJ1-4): DAMVIQNPRYQVTQFGKPVTLSCSQTLNHNVMYWYQQKSSQAPKLLFHYYDKDFNNEADTPDNFQSRRPNTSFCFLDIRSPGLGDTAMYLCATSRGQGRTNEKLFFGSGTQLSVL.

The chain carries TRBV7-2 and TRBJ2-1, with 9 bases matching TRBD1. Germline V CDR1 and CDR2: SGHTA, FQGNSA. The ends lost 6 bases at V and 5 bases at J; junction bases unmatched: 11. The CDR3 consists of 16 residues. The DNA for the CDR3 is TGTGCCAGCAGACCCCAGGCGACAGGGGGTAACAATGAGCAGTTCTTC. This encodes CASRPQATGGNNEQFF.

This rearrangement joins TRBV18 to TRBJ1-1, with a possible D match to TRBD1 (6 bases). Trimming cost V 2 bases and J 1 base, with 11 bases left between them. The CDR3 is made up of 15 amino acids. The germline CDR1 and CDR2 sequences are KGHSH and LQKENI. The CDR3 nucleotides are TGTGCCAGCTCACCAGTACAGGGAGCGAACACTGAAGCTTTCTTT. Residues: CASSPVQGANTEAFF. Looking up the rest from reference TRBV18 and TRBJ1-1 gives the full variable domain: NAGVMQNPRHLVRRRGQEARLRCSPMKGHSHVYWYRQLPEEGLKFMVYLQKENIIDESGMPKERFSAEFPKEGPSILRIQQVVRGDSAAYFCASSPVQGANTEAFFGQGTRLTVV.

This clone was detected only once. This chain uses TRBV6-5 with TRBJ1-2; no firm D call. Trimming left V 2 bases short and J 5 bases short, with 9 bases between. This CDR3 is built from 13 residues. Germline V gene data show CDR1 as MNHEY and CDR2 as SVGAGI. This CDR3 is CASSYGRVYGYTF. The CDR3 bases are TGTGCCAGCAGTTACGGGCGCGTTTATGGCTACACCTTC.

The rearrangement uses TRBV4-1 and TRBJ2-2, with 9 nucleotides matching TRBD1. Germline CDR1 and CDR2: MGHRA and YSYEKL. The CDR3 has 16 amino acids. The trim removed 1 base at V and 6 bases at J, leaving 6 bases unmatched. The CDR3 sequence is CASSQAPGQGSGELFF. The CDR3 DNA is TGCGCCAGCAGCCAAGCACCGGGACAGGGTTCCGGGGAGCTGTTTTTT.

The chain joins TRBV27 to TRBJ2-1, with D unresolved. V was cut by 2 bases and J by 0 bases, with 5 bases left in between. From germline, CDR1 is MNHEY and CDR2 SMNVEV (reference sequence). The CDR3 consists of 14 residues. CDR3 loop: CASSLDSSYNEQFF. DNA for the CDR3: TGTGCCAGCAGTTTAGATAGCTCCTACAATGAGCAGTTCTTC.

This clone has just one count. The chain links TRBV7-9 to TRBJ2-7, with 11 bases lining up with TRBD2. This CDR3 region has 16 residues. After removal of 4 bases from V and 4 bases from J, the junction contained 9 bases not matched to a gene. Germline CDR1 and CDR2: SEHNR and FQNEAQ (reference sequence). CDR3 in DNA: TGTGCCAGCAGCTCAGTTAGCGGGAGGGAGTGGTACGAGCAGTACTTC. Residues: CASSSVSGREWYEQYF.

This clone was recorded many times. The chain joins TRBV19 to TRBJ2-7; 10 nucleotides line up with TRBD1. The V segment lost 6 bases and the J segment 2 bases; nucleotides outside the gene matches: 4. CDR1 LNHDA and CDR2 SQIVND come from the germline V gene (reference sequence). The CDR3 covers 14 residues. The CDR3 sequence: CASRKGQGPYEQYF. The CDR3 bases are TGTGCCAGTAGGAAGGGACAGGGGCCCTACGAGCAGTACTTC.

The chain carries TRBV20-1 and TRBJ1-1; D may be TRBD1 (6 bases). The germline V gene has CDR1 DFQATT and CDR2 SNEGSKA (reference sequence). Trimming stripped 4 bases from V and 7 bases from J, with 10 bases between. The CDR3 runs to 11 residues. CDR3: CSAKGGGEAFF. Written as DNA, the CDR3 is TGCAGTGCTAAGGGGGGGGGTGAAGCTTTCTTT.

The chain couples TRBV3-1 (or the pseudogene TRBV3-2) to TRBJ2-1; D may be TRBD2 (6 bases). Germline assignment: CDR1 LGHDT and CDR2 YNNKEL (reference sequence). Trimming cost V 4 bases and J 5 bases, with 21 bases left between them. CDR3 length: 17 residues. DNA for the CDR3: TGTGCCAGCAGCCGCCGTGGGCGGGACCCCTGGCACAATGAGCAGTTCTTC. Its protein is CASSRRGRDPWHNEQFF.

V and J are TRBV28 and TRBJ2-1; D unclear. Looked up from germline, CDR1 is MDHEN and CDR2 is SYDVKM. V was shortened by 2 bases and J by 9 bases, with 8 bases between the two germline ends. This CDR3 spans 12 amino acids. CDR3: CASSLQVGEQFF. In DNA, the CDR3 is TGTGCCAGCAGTTTACAGGTTGGTGAGCAGTTCTTC.

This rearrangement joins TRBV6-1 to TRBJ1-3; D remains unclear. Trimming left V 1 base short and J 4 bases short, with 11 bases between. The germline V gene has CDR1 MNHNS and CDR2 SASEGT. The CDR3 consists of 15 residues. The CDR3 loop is CASSEVGGKGNTIYF. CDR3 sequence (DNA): TGTGCCAGCAGTGAAGTGGGAGGGAAGGGAAACACCATATATTTT.

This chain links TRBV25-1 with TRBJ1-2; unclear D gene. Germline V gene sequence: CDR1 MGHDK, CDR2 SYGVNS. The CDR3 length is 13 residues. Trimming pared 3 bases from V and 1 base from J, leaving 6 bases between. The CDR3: CASSDTFNYGYTF. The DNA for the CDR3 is TGTGCCAGCAGTGATACTTTTAACTATGGCTACACCTTC.

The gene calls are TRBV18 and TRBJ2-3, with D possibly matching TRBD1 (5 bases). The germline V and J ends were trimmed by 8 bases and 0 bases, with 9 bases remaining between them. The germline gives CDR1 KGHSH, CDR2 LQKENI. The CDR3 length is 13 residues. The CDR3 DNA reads TGTGCCAGCCGGAGACAGAGCACAGATACGCAGTATTTT. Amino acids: CASRRQSTDTQYF.

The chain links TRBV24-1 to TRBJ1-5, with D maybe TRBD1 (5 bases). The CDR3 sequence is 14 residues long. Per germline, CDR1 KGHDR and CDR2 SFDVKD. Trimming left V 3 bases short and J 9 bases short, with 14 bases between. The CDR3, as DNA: TGTGCCACCAGTGATAGAGACAGTCAGGGGCCCCAGCATTTT. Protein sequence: CATSDRDSQGPQHF.

CDR3 amino acids: CASSLGTGGSGNTIYF. CDR3 bases: TGCGCCAGCAGTCTCGGGACAGGGGGCTCTGGAAACACCATATATTTT. The rearrangement links TRBV10-2 to TRBJ1-3; 11 bases line up with TRBD1. In germline, CDR1 is WSHSY, CDR2 SAAADI. V lost 5 bases, J lost 0 bases, and 3 bases stayed unmatched. There are 16 residues in the CDR3.

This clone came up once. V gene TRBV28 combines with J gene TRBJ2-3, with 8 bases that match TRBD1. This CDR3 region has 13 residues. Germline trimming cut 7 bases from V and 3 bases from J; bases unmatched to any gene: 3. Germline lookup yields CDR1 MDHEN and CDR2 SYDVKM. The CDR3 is CASKDRVTDTQYF. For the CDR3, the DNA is TGTGCCAGCAAGGACAGGGTAACAGATACGCAGTATTTT.

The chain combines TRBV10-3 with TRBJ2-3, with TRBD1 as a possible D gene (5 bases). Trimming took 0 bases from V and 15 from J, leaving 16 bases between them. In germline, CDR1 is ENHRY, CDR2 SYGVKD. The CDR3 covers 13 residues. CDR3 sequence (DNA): TGTGCCATCAGTGAGTCGTTAGGGGCCTTTGGATATTTT. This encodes CAISESLGAFGYF.

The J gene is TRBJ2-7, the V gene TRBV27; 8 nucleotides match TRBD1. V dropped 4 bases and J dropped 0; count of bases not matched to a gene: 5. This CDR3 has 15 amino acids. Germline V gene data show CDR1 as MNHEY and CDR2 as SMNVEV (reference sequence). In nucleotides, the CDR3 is TGTGCCAGCAGTTCCGGGACAGGATACTCCTACGAGCAGTACTTC. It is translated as CASSSGTGYSYEQYF.

For the CDR3, the DNA is TGTGCCAGCCGCCCGATGGCGGAGTATGGCTATGGCTACACCTTC. Protein sequence: CASRPMAEYGYGYTF. The rearrangement links TRBV7-2 to TRBJ1-2; D ambiguous. V gave up 8 bases and J gave up 4 bases, with 20 bases separating them. This CDR3 has 15 amino acids. Germline V gene sequence: CDR1 SGHTA, CDR2 FQGNSA.

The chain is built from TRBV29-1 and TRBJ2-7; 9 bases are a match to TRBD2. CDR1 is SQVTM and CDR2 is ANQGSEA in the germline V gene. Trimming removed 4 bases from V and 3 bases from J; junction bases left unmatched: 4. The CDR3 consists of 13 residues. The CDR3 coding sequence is TGCAGCGTTGGACTAGCGGAGGACTACGAGCAGTACTTC. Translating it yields CSVGLAEDYEQYF.

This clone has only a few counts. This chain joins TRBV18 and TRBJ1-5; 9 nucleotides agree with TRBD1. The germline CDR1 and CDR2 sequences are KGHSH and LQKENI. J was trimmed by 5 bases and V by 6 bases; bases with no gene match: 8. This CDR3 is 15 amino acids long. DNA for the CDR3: TGTGCCAGCTCTCCGCGGACAGGGGCCGATCAGCCCCAGCATTTT. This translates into CASSPRTGADQPQHF.

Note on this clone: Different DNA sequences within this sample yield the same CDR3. The CDR3 DNA reads as TGTGCCAGCAGTTACTCGCGACAGGACTACACCTTC. It yields the protein CASSYSRQDYTF. The V call is TRBV6-6, the J call TRBJ1-2; weak D call: TRBD1 (6 bases). Trimming took 0 bases from V and 10 from J, leaving 9 bases between them. The germline V gene encodes CDR1 MNHNY and CDR2 SVGAGI (reference sequence). The CDR3 extends over 12 amino acids.

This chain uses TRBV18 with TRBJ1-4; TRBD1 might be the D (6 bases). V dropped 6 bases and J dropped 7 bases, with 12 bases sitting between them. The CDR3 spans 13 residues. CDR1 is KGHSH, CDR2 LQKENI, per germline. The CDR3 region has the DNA TGTGCCAGCTCCACAGGGAGAGGTGAAAAACTGTTTTTT. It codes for CASSTGRGEKLFF.